This section outlines one TCR beta chain sequence together with its context. The antigen is undetermined. It was healthy bone marrow donors who served as donors. The CDR3 totals 16 residues. Germline CDR1 and CDR2: LNHNV and YYDKDF (reference sequence). With V trimmed by 5 bases and J by 0 bases, 6 bases remained unmatched. The sample belongs to a study of cytomegalovirus exposure and HLA in healthy donors. PCR was performed using 60 Vbeta and 13 Jbeta primers. Method: immunoSEQ multiplex PCR; TCRdb's copy keeps in-frame clones and lacks some. The sample yields 70,000 to 100,000 clones, approximately 64% seen once. Study-wide results and caveats: HLA allele associations emerged for 15,000 to 20,000 TCR beta sequences in a later analysis, at 0.05 false discovery rate. Researchers reported in a later analysis that common viral pathogens appeared linked to several top clusters.

The receptor was isolated from a woman between 45 and 60 years old in good health and CMV-seropositive. The chain joins TRBV15 to TRBJ2-7, with 11 bases matching TRBD2. Sequencing was performed on PBMCs. DNA for the CDR3: TGTGCCACCAGCGTTATCGGGACTAGCGGCTCCTACGAGCAGTACTTC. This sequence encodes CATSVIGTSGSYEQYF. The variable domain in full, completed from reference TRBV15 and TRBJ2-7, reads DAMVIQNPRYQVTQFGKPVTLSCSQTLNHNVMYWYQQKSSQAPKLLFHYYDKDFNNEADTPDNFQSRRPNTSFCFLDIRSPGLGDTAMYLCATSVIGTSGSYEQYFGPGTRLTVT.